This T cell receptor beta chain was recovered during a study of CD8 T cells in Susac syndrome. Germline values: CDR1 SQVTM, CDR2 ANQGSEA. V dropped 6 bases and J dropped 6 bases, with 8 bases sitting between them. The CDR3 is 11 residues long. Purification of the CD8+ and CD4+ T cells relied on negative isolation, and TEMRA cells underwent FACS enrichment. RNA, at about 0.45 to 1 ug, was reverse transcribed with random hexamers. TCRdb used MiXCR to reprocess the immunoSEQ multiplex PCR reads, holding one entry per CDR3 protein. The sample includes some 120,000 distinct CDR3 sequences, 90% to 95% of them seen just once.

Sequencing input: CD4+ T cells from PBMCs. The rearrangement joins TRBV29-1 to TRBJ2-2, with D perhaps matching TRBD1 (5 bases). This sequence was found in a human donor with multiple sclerosis. CDR3 in amino acids: CSVQGPGELFF. The CDR3 DNA follows: TGCAGCGTGCAGGGTCCCGGGGAGCTGTTTTTT.